The next 2 T cell receptor beta chains were all read from a single sample in a study of shared clonotypes between healthy human individuals. Produced via immunoSEQ multiplex PCR; TCRdb's table is partial and in-frame only. The table includes 150,000 to 200,000 clones, approximately 92% detected once. Sequenced material: naive CD4+ T cells sorted from blood. Noted subset: CD45RA+ positively selected. These receptors originate from a woman under 40 in good health.

This clone was seen just once. The rearrangement uses TRBV5-6 and TRBJ1-2; possibly TRBD1 for D (5 bases). The germline V gene has CDR1 SGHDT and CDR2 YYEEEE. This CDR3 is 14 amino acids long. Trimming shortened V by 3 bases and J by 4 bases, and 13 bases separated the two germline ends. CDR3 protein: CASSWQGPLYGYTF. The DNA of the CDR3 is TGTGCCAGCAGCTGGCAGGGTCCTCTCTATGGCTACACCTTC. Drawing the rest from reference TRBV5-6 and TRBJ1-2, the complete variable domain is DAGVTQSPTHLIKTRGQQVTLRCSPKSGHDTVSWYQQALGQGPQFIFQYYEEEERQRGNFPDRFSGHQFPNYSSELNVNALLLGDSALYLCASSWQGPLYGYTFGSGTRLTVV.

J is TRBJ1-2 and V is TRBV28; no clear D gene. Between the trimmed V and J ends, which lost 5 bases and 2 bases, there was a span of 12 bases. The CDR3 sequence is 14 residues long. The germline CDR1 and CDR2 sequences are MDHEN and SYDVKM. The CDR3 region is CASSPLGYNYGYTF. The CDR3 region has the DNA TGTGCCAGCAGTCCCCTCGGTTACAACTATGGCTACACCTTC.